Listed below are T cell receptor beta chains from one sample, sequenced in a study of brain T cells in children with intractable seizures. Assay: immunoSEQ multiplex PCR; the TCRdb copy retains only in-frame clones and omits some. This table holds about 340,000 clones, over 85% found once. The sample was peripheral blood, taken 4 to 5 months after surgery. All receptors derive from a boy under two years old with tuberous sclerosis and intractable seizures. Each CDR3 is given with its conserved first and last residue. Each record gives: V gene, clone size, CDR3 protein. Clone size is stated in some rows and not others, as once, few, many or a class when expanded.

v_gene: TRBV6-5
abundance: -
CDR3aa: CASSYGSGNQPQHF

v_gene: TRBV5-4
abundance: once
CDR3aa: CASSLGGQGVNGYTF

v_gene: TRBV2
abundance: -
CDR3aa: CASSSSGLATDTQYF

v_gene: TRBV5-4
abundance: -
CDR3aa: CASSLSGVSGNTIYF

v_gene: TRBV9
abundance: -
CDR3aa: CASSVTGMQETQYF

v_gene: TRBV28
abundance: -
CDR3aa: CATKTSGMRYEQYF

v_gene: TRBV4-2
abundance: -
CDR3aa: CASSQEHSGANVLTF

v_gene: TRBV5-8
abundance: -
CDR3aa: CASSSRVTYGYTF

v_gene: TRBV19
abundance: -
CDR3aa: CASKQQGASNGYTF

v_gene: TRBV6-1
abundance: -
CDR3aa: CASSDPRPGQPQHF

v_gene: TRBV29-1
abundance: -
CDR3aa: CSVPDRRYGYTF

v_gene: TRBV2
abundance: once
CDR3aa: CASSLPDLEWSYGYTF

v_gene: TRBV2
abundance: -
CDR3aa: CASGVTALQETQYF

v_gene: TRBV27
abundance: -
CDR3aa: CASSPTTGRGETQYF

v_gene: TRBV6-5
abundance: -
CDR3aa: CASSYSYNPSDTQYF

v_gene: TRBV7-9
abundance: -
CDR3aa: CASSLEASSYEQYF

v_gene: TRBV19
abundance: -
CDR3aa: CASRAGGHTEAFF

v_gene: TRBV7-6
abundance: -
CDR3aa: CASSLVDREVNEQFF

v_gene: TRBV30
abundance: -
CDR3aa: CAWSVGVREGDEQYF

v_gene: TRBV3-1/TRBV3-2
abundance: -
CDR3aa: CASSQVYGGGRETQYF

v_gene: TRBV29-1
abundance: once
CDR3aa: CSVAGTADYTF

v_gene: TRBV9
abundance: -
CDR3aa: CASSPRLAGYYNEQFF

v_gene: TRBV5-1
abundance: -
CDR3aa: CASSLGDRGQETQYF

v_gene: TRBV30
abundance: -
CDR3aa: CAWRTVTGGAYEQYF

v_gene: TRBV6-5
abundance: -
CDR3aa: CASTLAGGYNEQFF

v_gene: TRBV30
abundance: -
CDR3aa: CAWSHRNYGYTF

v_gene: TRBV11-1
abundance: -
CDR3aa: CASSLERGQPLEKLFF

v_gene: TRBV24-1
abundance: -
CDR3aa: CATSDTTGATGELFF

v_gene: TRBV5-1
abundance: -
CDR3aa: CASSSGTSGWNEQFF

v_gene: TRBV30
abundance: -
CDR3aa: CAWSVNTEAFF

v_gene: TRBV7-9
abundance: -
CDR3aa: CASSPWGSGSVNTEAFF

v_gene: TRBV2
abundance: -
CDR3aa: CASSEGGAFTGELFF

v_gene: TRBV27
abundance: -
CDR3aa: CASSPGDRENQPQHF

v_gene: TRBV5-4
abundance: -
CDR3aa: CASSLRGGHNEQFF

v_gene: TRBV5-4
abundance: once
CDR3aa: CASSFYVWDSAYEQYF

v_gene: TRBV2
abundance: once
CDR3aa: CASSGGQTYEAFF

v_gene: TRBV6-1
abundance: -
CDR3aa: CASSESPGQMNTGELFF

v_gene: TRBV11-3
abundance: -
CDR3aa: CASSAGTGIREQYF

v_gene: TRBV15
abundance: few
CDR3aa: CATSRDDSSYEQYF

v_gene: TRBV3-1/TRBV3-2
abundance: -
CDR3aa: CASSPLTGRSPLHF

v_gene: TRBV4-2
abundance: -
CDR3aa: CASSPVGGTSTDTQYF

v_gene: TRBV29-1
abundance: -
CDR3aa: CSAMDSSNYGYTF

v_gene: TRBV10-3
abundance: -
CDR3aa: CAIGGPRGGTIYF

v_gene: TRBV27
abundance: -
CDR3aa: CASSPAQGGYGYTF

v_gene: TRBV2
abundance: -
CDR3aa: CASSSSGSHTGELFF

v_gene: TRBV5-1
abundance: -
CDR3aa: CASSLAPYADEQYF

v_gene: TRBV10-1
abundance: -
CDR3aa: CASSAGKELTDTQYF

v_gene: TRBV11-3
abundance: -
CDR3aa: CASSLPLANEQFF

v_gene: TRBV6-6
abundance: -
CDR3aa: CASSTFSGRADTQYF

v_gene: TRBV4-1
abundance: -
CDR3aa: CASSPSPPRGADGELFF

v_gene: TRBV19
abundance: -
CDR3aa: CASSVPGQGSQPQHF

v_gene: TRBV5-8
abundance: -
CDR3aa: CAATNRVTQETQYF

v_gene: TRBV5-1
abundance: -
CDR3aa: CASILGLAGYNEQFF

v_gene: TRBV4-2
abundance: -
CDR3aa: CASNQDPLPGTGGAYEQYF

v_gene: TRBV30
abundance: -
CDR3aa: CAWSVRGRGLYEQYF

v_gene: TRBV7-3
abundance: once
CDR3aa: CASSLTWTSGVNEQFF

v_gene: TRBV3-1/TRBV3-2
abundance: -
CDR3aa: CASSPGRASDTQYF

v_gene: TRBV5-1
abundance: -
CDR3aa: CASSLDNQEETQYF

v_gene: TRBV5-8
abundance: -
CDR3aa: CASSLSVLAGGHSRETQYF

v_gene: TRBV25-1
abundance: -
CDR3aa: CASSEDRAYEQYF